This T cell receptor beta chain appears in the sequencing data of a study of OX40 agonist ivuxolimab in advanced cancers. Comments on this clone: Its specificity is not known.

Germline CDR1 reads MDHEN; CDR2 reads SYDVKM. The V segment lost 5 bases and the J segment 0 bases; nucleotides outside the gene matches: 6. The CDR3 totals 15 residues. Overall study findings and caveats: It was also the case that some nonresponders had low normalized T-cell clonal expansion. CD8+ T cells averaged more expanded clones than CD4+. Both blood CD4+ and CD8+ T cells showed clonal growth by week 6 at 0.1 to 3.0 mg/kg. Among expanded peripheral T cells, antigen specificity went undetermined.

Produced via immunoSEQ multiplex PCR; TCRdb's table is partial and in-frame only. The sample includes about 77,000 clones, around 86% of them seen just once. The chain couples TRBV28 to TRBJ2-7; 8 bases align to TRBD2. The sequences come from CD4+ or CD8+ T cells sorted from blood, collected in a trial of the OX40 agonist ivuxolimab. The receptor was isolated from an adult with an advanced solid tumor such as melanoma, head and neck, liver or kidney cancer. CDR3 nucleotides: TGTGCCAGCAGTCCCCGCCGGGGGGGCTCCTACGAGCAGTACTTC. It specifies CASSPRRGGSYEQYF.